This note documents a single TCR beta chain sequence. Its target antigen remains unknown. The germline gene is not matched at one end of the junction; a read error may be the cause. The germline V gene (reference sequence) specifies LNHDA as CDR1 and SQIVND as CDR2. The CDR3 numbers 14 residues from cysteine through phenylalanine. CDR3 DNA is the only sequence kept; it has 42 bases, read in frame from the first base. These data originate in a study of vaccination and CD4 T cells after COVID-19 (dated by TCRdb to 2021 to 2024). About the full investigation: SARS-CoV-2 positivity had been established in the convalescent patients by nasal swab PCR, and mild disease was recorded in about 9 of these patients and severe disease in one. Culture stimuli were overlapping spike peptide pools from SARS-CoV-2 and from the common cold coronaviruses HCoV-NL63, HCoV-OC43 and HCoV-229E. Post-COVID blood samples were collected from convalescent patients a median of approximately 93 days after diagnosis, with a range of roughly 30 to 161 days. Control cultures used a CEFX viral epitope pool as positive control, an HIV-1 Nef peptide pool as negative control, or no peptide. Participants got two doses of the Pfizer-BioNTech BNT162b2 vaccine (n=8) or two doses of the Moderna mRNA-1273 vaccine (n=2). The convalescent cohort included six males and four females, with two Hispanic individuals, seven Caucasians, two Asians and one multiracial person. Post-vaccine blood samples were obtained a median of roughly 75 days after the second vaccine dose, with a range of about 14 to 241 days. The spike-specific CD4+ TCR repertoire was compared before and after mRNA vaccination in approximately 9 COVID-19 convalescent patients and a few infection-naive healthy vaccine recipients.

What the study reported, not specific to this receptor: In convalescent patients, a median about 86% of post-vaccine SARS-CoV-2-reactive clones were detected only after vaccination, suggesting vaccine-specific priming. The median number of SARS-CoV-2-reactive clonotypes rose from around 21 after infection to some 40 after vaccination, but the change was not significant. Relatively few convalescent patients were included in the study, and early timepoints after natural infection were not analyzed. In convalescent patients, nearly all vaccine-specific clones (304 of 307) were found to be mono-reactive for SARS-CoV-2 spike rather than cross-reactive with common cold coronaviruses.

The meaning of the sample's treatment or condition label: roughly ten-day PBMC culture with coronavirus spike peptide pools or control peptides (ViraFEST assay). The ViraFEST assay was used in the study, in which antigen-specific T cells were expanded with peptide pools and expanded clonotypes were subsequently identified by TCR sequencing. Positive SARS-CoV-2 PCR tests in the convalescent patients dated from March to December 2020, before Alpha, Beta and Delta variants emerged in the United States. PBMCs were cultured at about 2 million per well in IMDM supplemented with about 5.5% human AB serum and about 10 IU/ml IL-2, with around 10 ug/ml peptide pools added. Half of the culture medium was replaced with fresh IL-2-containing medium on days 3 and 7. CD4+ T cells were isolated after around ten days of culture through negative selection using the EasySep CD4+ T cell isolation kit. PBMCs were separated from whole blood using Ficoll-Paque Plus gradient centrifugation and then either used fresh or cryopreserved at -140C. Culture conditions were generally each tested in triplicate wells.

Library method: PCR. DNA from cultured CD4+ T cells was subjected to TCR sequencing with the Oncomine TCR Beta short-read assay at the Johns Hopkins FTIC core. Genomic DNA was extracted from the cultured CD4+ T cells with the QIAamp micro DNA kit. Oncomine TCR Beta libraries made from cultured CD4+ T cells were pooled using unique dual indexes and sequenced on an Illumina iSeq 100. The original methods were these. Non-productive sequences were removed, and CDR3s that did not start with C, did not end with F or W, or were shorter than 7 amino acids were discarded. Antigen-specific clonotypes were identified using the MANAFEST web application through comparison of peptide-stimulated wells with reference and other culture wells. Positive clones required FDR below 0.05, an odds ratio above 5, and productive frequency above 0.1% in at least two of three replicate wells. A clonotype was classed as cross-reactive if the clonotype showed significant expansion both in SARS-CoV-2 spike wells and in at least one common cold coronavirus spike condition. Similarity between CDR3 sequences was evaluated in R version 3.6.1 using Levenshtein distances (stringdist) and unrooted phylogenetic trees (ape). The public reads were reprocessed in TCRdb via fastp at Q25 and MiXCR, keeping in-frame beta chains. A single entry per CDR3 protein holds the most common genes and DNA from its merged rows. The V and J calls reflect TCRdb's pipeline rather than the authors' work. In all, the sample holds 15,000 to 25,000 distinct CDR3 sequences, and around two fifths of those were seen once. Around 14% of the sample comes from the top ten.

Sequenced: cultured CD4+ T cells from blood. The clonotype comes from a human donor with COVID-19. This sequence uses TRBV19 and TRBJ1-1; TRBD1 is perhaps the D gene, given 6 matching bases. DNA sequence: TGTGCCAGTAGTTTTAGGGGGTCCGGCACTGAAGTTTTCTTT. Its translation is CASSFRGSGTEVFF. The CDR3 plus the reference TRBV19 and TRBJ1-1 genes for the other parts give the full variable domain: DGGITQSPKYLFRKEGQNVTLSCEQNLNHDAMYWYRQDPGQGLRLIYYSQIVNDFQKGDIAEGYSVSREKKESFPLTVTSAQKNPTAFYLCASSFRGSGTEVFFGQGTRLTVV.